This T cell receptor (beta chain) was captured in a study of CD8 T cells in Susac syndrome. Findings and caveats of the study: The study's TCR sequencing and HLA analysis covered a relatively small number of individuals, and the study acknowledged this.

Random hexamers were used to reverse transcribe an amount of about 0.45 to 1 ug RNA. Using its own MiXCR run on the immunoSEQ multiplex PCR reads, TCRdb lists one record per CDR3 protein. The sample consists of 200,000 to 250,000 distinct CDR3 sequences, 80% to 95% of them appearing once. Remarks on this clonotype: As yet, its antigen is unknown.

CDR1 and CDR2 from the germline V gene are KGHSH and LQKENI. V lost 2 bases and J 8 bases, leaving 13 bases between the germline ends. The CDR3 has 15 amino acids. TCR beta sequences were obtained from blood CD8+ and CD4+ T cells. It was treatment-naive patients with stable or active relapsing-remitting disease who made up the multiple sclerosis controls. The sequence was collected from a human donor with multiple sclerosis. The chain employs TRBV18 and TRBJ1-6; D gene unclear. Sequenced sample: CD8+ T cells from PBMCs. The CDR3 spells CASSPWPTVDSPLHF. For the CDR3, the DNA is TGTGCCAGCTCACCATGGCCGACCGTGGATTCACCCCTCCACTTT.